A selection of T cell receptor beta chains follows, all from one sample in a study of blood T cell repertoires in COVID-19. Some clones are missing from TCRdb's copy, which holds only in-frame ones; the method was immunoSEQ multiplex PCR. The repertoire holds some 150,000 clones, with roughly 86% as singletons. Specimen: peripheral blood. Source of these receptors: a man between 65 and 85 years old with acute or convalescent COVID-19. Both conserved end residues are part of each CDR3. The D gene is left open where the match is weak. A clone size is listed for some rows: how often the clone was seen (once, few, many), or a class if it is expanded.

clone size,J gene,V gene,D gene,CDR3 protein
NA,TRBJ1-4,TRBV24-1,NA,CATSASGENLKLFF
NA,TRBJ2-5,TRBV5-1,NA,CASSLASAEETQYF
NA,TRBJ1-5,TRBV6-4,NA,CASSLDFSNQPQHF
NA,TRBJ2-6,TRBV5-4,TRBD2,CASSFGGGSSGANVLTF
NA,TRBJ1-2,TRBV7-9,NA,CASSLQVSGYTF
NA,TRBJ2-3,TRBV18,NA,CASPRQSGGTDTQYF
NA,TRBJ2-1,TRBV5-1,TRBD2,CASSLQPSGSNEQFF
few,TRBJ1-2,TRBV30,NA,CAWSVKAGYGYTF
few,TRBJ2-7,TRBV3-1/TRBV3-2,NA,CASSQGAAPLPYF
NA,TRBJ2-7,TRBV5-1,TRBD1,CASNQAPGQGSDEQYF
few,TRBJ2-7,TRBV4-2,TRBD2,CASSQGREGYEQYF
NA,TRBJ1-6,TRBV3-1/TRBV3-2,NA,CASSQVHIGLNSPLHF
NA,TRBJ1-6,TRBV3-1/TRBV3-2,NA,CASSRSNSPLHF
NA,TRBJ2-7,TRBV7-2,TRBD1,CASSLNRGSYEQYF
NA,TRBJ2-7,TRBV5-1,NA,CASSGGLSGTYEQYF
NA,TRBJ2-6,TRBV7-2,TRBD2,CATGTSRANVLTF
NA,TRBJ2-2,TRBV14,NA,CASSPQLGGELFF
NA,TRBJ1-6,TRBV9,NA,CASSLGTLSALHF
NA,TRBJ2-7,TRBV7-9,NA,CASTPRGAGEQYF
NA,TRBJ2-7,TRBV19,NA,CASSIAPGSSYEQYF
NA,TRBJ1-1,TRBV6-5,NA,CASPQVDSEDTEAFF
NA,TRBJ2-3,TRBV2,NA,CASRAYTDTQYF